The rows below give T cell receptor beta chains drawn from one sample of a study of identical twins. Using its own MiXCR run on the 5' RACE reads, TCRdb lists one record per CDR3 protein. Altogether 400,000 to 550,000 distinct CDR3 sequences are present, less than 25% being singletons, with the ten largest covering around 0.9%. These same records also appear under a second study, on T cells expressing NK-cell markers.

The sample taken for sequencing was CD4+ T cells sorted from blood. All receptors derive from a woman younger than 30 in good health. Both conserved end residues are part of each CDR3.

TRBJ1-1 | TRBV5-1 | CASSSEFDTEAFF
TRBJ1-6 | TRBV6-5 | CASSYSGHLRSPLHF
TRBJ1-6 | TRBV20-1 | CSARDSSSPLHF
TRBJ2-2 | TRBV29-1 | CSVSGTSYTGELFF
TRBJ2-7 | TRBV2 | CASSPTSGYSYEQYF
TRBJ2-1 | TRBV29-1 | CSVPFYSGSSYNEQFF
TRBJ2-5 | TRBV12-3/TRBV12-4 | CASSFSGGGKYF
TRBJ2-2 | TRBV5-1 | CASSLLLSLAGGSNTGELFF
TRBJ2-3 | TRBV10-2 | CASRLAGVTDTQYF
TRBJ2-2 | TRBV5-1 | CASSFAGSTGELFF
TRBJ2-3 | TRBV7-9 | CASSQGDRSTDTQYF
TRBJ2-3 | TRBV7-2 | CASSLPDRGGDTQYF
TRBJ1-1 | TRBV20-1 | CSARSLTGTANTEAFF
TRBJ2-1 | TRBV7-9 | CASSLVIWAEVVEQFF
TRBJ1-1 | TRBV6-2/TRBV6-3 | CATRDPLETEAFF
TRBJ2-1 | TRBV29-1 | CSGARWGEDNEQFF
TRBJ1-4 | TRBV5-1 | CASSNSGTGGEKLFF
TRBJ2-1 | TRBV12-3/TRBV12-4 | CASSPSRGSNEQFF
TRBJ2-3 | TRBV6-5 | CASSYSGRAGTDTQYF
TRBJ2-1 | TRBV12-3/TRBV12-4 | CASSLPQLGGGMVYNEQFF
TRBJ1-3 | TRBV20-1 | CSAREGGNSGNTIYF
TRBJ1-6 | TRBV5-6 | CASSRRQYSPLHF
TRBJ2-1 | TRBV20-1 | CSASSPAAEQFF
TRBJ2-7 | TRBV7-9 | CASTLYSGGSYEQYF
TRBJ2-7 | TRBV20-1 | CSAERRDRVGNEQYF
TRBJ1-1 | TRBV12-3/TRBV12-4 | CASSLGRGLLVAEAFF
TRBJ1-1 | TRBV10-1 | CASSEGPSTEAFF
TRBJ2-3 | TRBV5-1 | CASSIRRGDTQYF
TRBJ2-3 | TRBV7-9 | CASSLGFSTTDTQYF
TRBJ2-2 | TRBV15 | CATSKRQGATGELFF
TRBJ1-6 | TRBV20-1 | CSPRGPNSPLHF
TRBJ1-2 | TRBV5-1 | CASSHDSWRDGYTF
TRBJ2-3 | TRBV20-1 | CSAIPGGRGDQDTQYF
TRBJ2-7 | TRBV7-3 | CASSLTGGSREQYF
TRBJ1-1 | TRBV29-1 | CSSRGHMNTEAFF
TRBJ2-7 | TRBV15 | CATSRDYSGGEDEQYF
TRBJ2-3 | TRBV7-2 | CASSRDRGGSDTQYF
TRBJ2-1 | TRBV20-1 | CSARSASGGYNEQFF
TRBJ1-1 | TRBV7-9 | CASEAGMNTEAFF
TRBJ2-1 | TRBV2 | CASRQHLNNEQFF
TRBJ2-7 | TRBV20-1 | CSAREAGGELREQYF
TRBJ2-1 | TRBV5-1 | CASSLAGSGRHNEQFF
TRBJ2-6 | TRBV6-1 | CASGTGDGANVLTF
TRBJ2-3 | TRBV20-1 | CSTTTVGDTQYF
TRBJ2-1 | TRBV7-3 | CASSSETASGEQFF
TRBJ1-2 | TRBV29-1 | CSVEHVNCGYTF
TRBJ2-7 | TRBV20-1 | CSASLPRSGSYEQYF
TRBJ2-7 | TRBV2 | CASKERLAGFSAYEQYF
TRBJ2-7 | TRBV10-3 | CAISEGAGPYEQYF